A selection of T cell receptor beta chains follows, all from one sample in a study of blood T cell repertoires in COVID-19. Method: immunoSEQ multiplex PCR; TCRdb's copy keeps in-frame clones and lacks some. The top ten clones hold 2% to 2.5% of a sample with 250,000 to 300,000 clones, almost 90% of them seen once. The material sequenced was peripheral blood. The receptor set was obtained from a woman in her sixties or seventies with COVID-19, enrolled during active disease. The CDR3 runs from the conserved cysteine through the conserved F or W. Each record gives: CDR3 protein, CDR3 DNA, D gene, clone size, V gene, J gene. D genes are given only for firm matches. Not all rows give a size; the values are once, few, many and, for expanded clones, a class.

cdr3_aa: CASSLYGDNYEQYF; cdr3_nt: TGTGCCAGCAGCTTATACGGGGACAATTACGAGCAGTACTTC; d_call: .; clone_size: .; v_call: TRBV7-9; j_call: TRBJ2-7
cdr3_aa: CASSVQEGAYGYTF; cdr3_nt: TGTGCCAGTAGTGTCCAGGAGGGGGCCTATGGCTACACCTTC; d_call: TRBD1; clone_size: .; v_call: TRBV19; j_call: TRBJ1-2
cdr3_aa: CASSLGTGRNFSPLHF; cdr3_nt: TGTGCCAGCAGCTTGGGGACAGGGCGCAATTTTTCACCCCTCCACTTT; d_call: TRBD1; clone_size: .; v_call: TRBV5-6; j_call: TRBJ1-6
cdr3_aa: CASSPTPGFGANVLTF; cdr3_nt: TGTGCCAGCTCACCAACCCCAGGTTTTGGGGCCAACGTCCTGACTTTC; d_call: .; clone_size: once; v_call: TRBV18; j_call: TRBJ2-6
cdr3_aa: CASNRDRDNSPLHF; cdr3_nt: TGTGCCAGCAACCGGGACAGGGATAATTCACCCCTCCACTTT; d_call: TRBD1; clone_size: .; v_call: TRBV2; j_call: TRBJ1-6
cdr3_aa: CASSPREDRGEKLFF; cdr3_nt: TGTGCCAGCTCACCCAGAGAAGACAGGGGTGAAAAACTGTTTTTT; d_call: TRBD1; clone_size: once; v_call: TRBV18; j_call: TRBJ1-4
cdr3_aa: CASSESSAGDYEQYF; cdr3_nt: TGTGCCAGCAGTGAATCATCCGCGGGGGACTACGAGCAGTACTTC; d_call: TRBD2; clone_size: .; v_call: TRBV25-1; j_call: TRBJ2-7
cdr3_aa: CASSRTGDQPQHF; cdr3_nt: TGTGCCAGCAGTAGGACAGGGGATCAGCCCCAGCATTTT; d_call: TRBD1; clone_size: .; v_call: TRBV6-5; j_call: TRBJ1-5
cdr3_aa: CASMERRSEKLFF; cdr3_nt: TGTGCCAGCATGGAGCGTAGATCCGAAAAACTGTTTTTT; d_call: .; clone_size: .; v_call: TRBV25-1; j_call: TRBJ1-4
cdr3_aa: CASSSYNQPQHF; cdr3_nt: TGTGCCAGCAGCTCGTACAATCAGCCCCAGCATTTT; d_call: .; clone_size: once; v_call: TRBV5-5; j_call: TRBJ1-5
cdr3_aa: CASSELIVGNQPQHF; cdr3_nt: TGTGCCAGCAGTGAACTAATAGTTGGCAATCAGCCCCAGCATTTT; d_call: .; clone_size: .; v_call: TRBV6-1; j_call: TRBJ1-5
cdr3_aa: CASSQTEARRGLGTEAFF; cdr3_nt: TGCGCCAGCAGCCAAACCGAAGCTCGTAGGGGTTTGGGGACTGAAGCTTTCTTT; d_call: .; clone_size: once; v_call: TRBV4-1; j_call: TRBJ1-1
cdr3_aa: CASSVGAGSAYNEQFF; cdr3_nt: TGTGCCAGCAGCGTAGGCGCGGGATCAGCCTACAATGAGCAGTTCTTC; d_call: .; clone_size: .; v_call: TRBV9; j_call: TRBJ2-1
cdr3_aa: CASSQETETQYF; cdr3_nt: TGCGCCAGCAGCCAAGAAACAGAAACTCAGTACTTC; d_call: .; clone_size: .; v_call: TRBV4-1; j_call: TRBJ2-4
cdr3_aa: CASQRGRGGSINEQFF; cdr3_nt: TGTGCCAGCCAGCGGGGCCGAGGGGGATCCATCAATGAGCAGTTCTTC; d_call: .; clone_size: .; v_call: TRBV19; j_call: TRBJ2-1
cdr3_aa: CASSRGLSAYEQYF; cdr3_nt: TGTGCCAGCAGCCGAGGGCTTTCCGCCTACGAGCAGTACTTC; d_call: .; clone_size: .; v_call: TRBV5-4; j_call: TRBJ2-7
cdr3_aa: CASSPGASGGRWDTQYF; cdr3_nt: TGTGCCAGCAGCCCCGGGGCTTCCGGGGGTCGCTGGGATACGCAGTATTTT; d_call: .; clone_size: once; v_call: TRBV7-2; j_call: TRBJ2-3
cdr3_aa: CASGKGQFDSGNTIYF; cdr3_nt: TGTGCTAGTGGAAAGGGACAGTTTGACTCTGGAAACACCATATATTTT; d_call: TRBD1; clone_size: .; v_call: TRBV12-5; j_call: TRBJ1-3
cdr3_aa: CAWSRLAGPQETQYF; cdr3_nt: TGTGCCTGGAGTCGGCTAGCGGGACCTCAAGAGACCCAGTACTTC; d_call: TRBD2; clone_size: .; v_call: TRBV30; j_call: TRBJ2-5
cdr3_aa: CASSLGGGAYNEQFF; cdr3_nt: TGTGCCAGCAGCTTGGGCGGGGGGGCCTACAATGAGCAGTTCTTC; d_call: TRBD2; clone_size: .; v_call: TRBV5-4; j_call: TRBJ2-1
cdr3_aa: CASSLNRAETQYF; cdr3_nt: TGCGCCAGCAGCTTGAATAGAGCGGAGACCCAGTACTTC; d_call: .; clone_size: .; v_call: TRBV5-1; j_call: TRBJ2-5
cdr3_aa: CASSVGTGSYEQYF; cdr3_nt: TGTGCCAGCAGCGTAGGGACAGGAAGCTACGAGCAGTACTTC; d_call: TRBD1; clone_size: .; v_call: TRBV28; j_call: TRBJ2-7
cdr3_aa: CASSSGTGGTGELFF; cdr3_nt: TGTGCCAGCAGCTCCGGGACAGGGGGCACCGGGGAGCTGTTTTTT; d_call: TRBD1; clone_size: .; v_call: TRBV7-3; j_call: TRBJ2-2
cdr3_aa: CASSRQGGYYEQYF; cdr3_nt: TGTGCCAGCAGCCGACAGGGTGGGTACTACGAGCAGTACTTC; d_call: TRBD1; clone_size: once; v_call: TRBV6-6; j_call: TRBJ2-7
cdr3_aa: CASSYAQGRGGYTF; cdr3_nt: TGTGCCAGCAGTTACGCACAGGGGAGAGGGGGCTACACCTTC; d_call: TRBD1; clone_size: .; v_call: TRBV6-5; j_call: TRBJ1-2
cdr3_aa: CASRRGPNNEQFF; cdr3_nt: TGTGCCAGTAGGAGAGGTCCGAACAATGAGCAGTTCTTC; d_call: .; clone_size: few; v_call: TRBV19; j_call: TRBJ2-1
cdr3_aa: CASSQIGTEAFF; cdr3_nt: TGTGCCAGCAGCCAAATAGGGACAGAAGCTTTCTTT; d_call: .; clone_size: .; v_call: TRBV3-1/TRBV3-2; j_call: TRBJ1-1
cdr3_aa: CASSPGQGREKLFF; cdr3_nt: TGTGCCAGCAGCCCGGGACAGGGTCGGGAAAAACTGTTTTTT; d_call: TRBD1; clone_size: .; v_call: TRBV3-1/TRBV3-2; j_call: TRBJ1-4
cdr3_aa: CASRRDSNNEQFF; cdr3_nt: TGTGCCAGCAGGCGGGACTCCAACAATGAGCAGTTCTTC; d_call: .; clone_size: .; v_call: TRBV2; j_call: TRBJ2-1
cdr3_aa: CASSLEGGNYEQYF; cdr3_nt: TGTGCCAGCAGCTTAGAGGGAGGGAACTACGAGCAGTACTTC; d_call: TRBD2; clone_size: .; v_call: TRBV7-9; j_call: TRBJ2-7
cdr3_aa: CASSQNREPLGEQYF; cdr3_nt: TGCGCCAGCAGTCAAAACCGGGAACCCCTGGGGGAGCAGTACTTC; d_call: .; clone_size: .; v_call: TRBV23-1; j_call: TRBJ2-7
cdr3_aa: CASSEVGRGTEAFF; cdr3_nt: TGTGCCAGCAGTGAAGTAGGGCGAGGGACTGAAGCTTTCTTT; d_call: .; clone_size: .; v_call: TRBV2; j_call: TRBJ1-1
cdr3_aa: CASTPGQTYSPLHF; cdr3_nt: TGTGCCAGCACTCCCGGACAGACTTATTCACCCCTCCACTTT; d_call: .; clone_size: .; v_call: TRBV7-2; j_call: TRBJ1-6